What follows are 12 T cell receptor beta chains derived from one specimen sequenced in a study of blood T cells in healthy people across ages. Using a J-beta primer mix together with a sample-barcoded 5' primer, a second PCR was run for roughly 6 to 12 cycles. One entry per CDR3 protein, called by TCRdb with MiXCR from the 5' RACE reads. This table holds approximately 770,000 distinct CDR3 sequences, 55% to 70% found once. Source material: blood. These TCRs come from a man aged 25 to 40 in good health.

The chain links TRBV12-3 or TRBV12-4 to TRBJ2-3; D gene ambiguous. This CDR3 comprises 12 residues. The V end was cut by 7 bases, the J end by 3 bases, with 8 bases between. The chain's CDR3 is CASTSNTDTQYF. The CDR3, as DNA: TGTGCCAGCACCTCAAATACAGATACGCAGTATTTT.

This clonotype was counted at least ten times. The chain combines TRBV7-2 with TRBJ2-3, with D tentatively TRBD1 (6 bases). V lost 6 bases to trimming and J lost 6 bases, with 16 bases between them. CDR3 length: 14 amino acids. Germline CDR1 reads SGHTA; CDR2 reads FQGNSA. CDR3 nucleotides: TGTGCCAGCAGTAGTCGTCCAGGGGCGGATACGCAGTATTTT. Amino acid sequence: CASSSRPGADTQYF. Variable domain in full (rest from reference TRBV7-2 and TRBJ2-3): GAGVSQSPSNKVTEKGKDVELRCDPISGHTALYWYRQSLGQGLEFLIYFQGNSAPDKSGLPSDRFSAERTGGSVSTLTIQRTQQEDSAVYLCASSSRPGADTQYFGPGTRLTVL.

This clonotype was seen more than once but under ten times. V gene TRBV13 combines with J gene TRBJ2-7; 7 bases agree with TRBD2. V trimming: 3 bases; J trimming: 5 bases; junction bases outside the gene matches: 7. This CDR3 comprises 14 residues. CDR1 is PRHDT, CDR2 FYEKMQ, per germline (reference sequence). This CDR3 reads CASSFATSRDEQYF. CDR3 nucleotides: TGTGCCAGCAGCTTCGCGACTAGCAGAGACGAGCAGTACTTC.

The chain is built from TRBV6-1 and TRBJ2-5; perhaps TRBD2 as D (6 bases). Judging by the DNA end, TRBJ2-7 fits better; the J call may be wrong. The CDR3 contains 14 residues. CDR1 MNHNS and CDR2 SASEGT come from the germline V gene. CDR3 sequence: CASSELAGWNEQYF. In nucleotides, the CDR3 is TGTGCCAGCAGTGAATTGGCGGGGTGGAACGAGCAGTACTTC.

The V gene is TRBV13, the J gene TRBJ2-7, with 11 bases that match TRBD1. This CDR3 is built from 16 residues. The J segment lost 3 bases and the V segment lost 3 bases, leaving 7 bases of the junction unmatched. The germline gives CDR1 PRHDT, CDR2 FYEKMQ (reference sequence). The CDR3 is CASSFGTGTGGYEQYF. Written as DNA, the CDR3 is TGTGCCAGCAGCTTCGGAACCGGGACAGGGGGCTACGAGCAGTACTTC.

The rearrangement joins TRBV12-3 or TRBV12-4 to TRBJ2-1; D gene ambiguous. V lost 6 bases to trimming and J lost 1 base, with 16 bases between them. There are 16 residues in the CDR3. The CDR3 DNA reads as TGTGCCAGCAGGCGCGGCGCAAAGAAGTCCTACAATGAGCAGTTCTTC. It translates to CASRRGAKKSYNEQFF.

The chain carries TRBV2 and TRBJ2-7; TRBD1 aligns across 9 bases. After removal of 8 bases from V and 8 bases from J, the junction contained 10 bases not matched to a gene. Germline-derived CDR1 and CDR2 are SNHLY and FYNNEI. This CDR3 comprises 13 residues. As DNA, the CDR3 is TGTGCCAGCCAGGCGACAGGGGGTCGGAAGCAGTACTTC. Protein: CASQATGGRKQYF.

The chain combines TRBV14 with TRBJ2-6; 11 bases agree with TRBD2. Trimming cost V 4 bases and J 3 bases; bases outside gene matches: 5. CDR3 length: 17 residues. Germline lookup yields CDR1 SGHDN and CDR2 FVKESK. The CDR3 loop reads CASSRLAGFDGANVLTF. The CDR3 DNA reads as TGTGCCAGCAGCCGACTAGCGGGATTCGATGGGGCCAACGTCCTGACTTTC.

In this sample, this clonotype turned up a few times. The chain recombines TRBV5-8 with TRBJ2-5; TRBD1 agrees at 9 bases. This CDR3 spans 16 amino acids. CDR1 is SGHTS, CDR2 YDEGEE, per germline. V dropped 3 bases and J dropped 3; count of bases not matched to a gene: 9. The chain's CDR3 is CASSSPRTGAKETQYF. As DNA, the CDR3 is TGTGCCAGCAGCTCCCCCCGGACAGGGGCAAAAGAGACCCAGTACTTC. The full variable domain, rest sourced from reference TRBV5-8 and TRBJ2-5, is EAGVTQSPTHLIKTRGQQATLRCSPISGHTSVYWYQQALGLGLQFLLWYDEGEERNRGNFPPRFSGRQFPNYSSELNVNALELEDSALYLCASSSPRTGAKETQYFGPGTRLLVL.

This clonotype was seen just once. The chain recombines TRBV6-1 with TRBJ2-3; D is undetermined. The CDR3 runs to 16 residues. CDR1 is MNHNS, CDR2 SASEGT, per germline. V lost 8 bases and J 2 bases, leaving 20 bases between the germline ends. CDR3 bases: TGTGCCAGCTCGATTGGGTTCGTGGCAGACACAGATACGCAGTATTTT. Its protein product is CASSIGFVADTDTQYF.

This clonotype was picked up one time. The V gene is TRBV10-1, the J gene TRBJ2-3; D is uncertain. Germline loops: CDR1 WNHNN, CDR2 SYGVQD (reference sequence). CDR3 length: 13 amino acids. Trimming pared 3 bases from V and 2 bases from J, leaving 6 bases between. The CDR3 DNA is TGCGCCAGCAGTGATTCCTACACAGATACGCAGTATTTT. Translation gives CASSDSYTDTQYF.

A single count supports this clonotype. The J gene is TRBJ2-3, the V gene TRBV29-1; TRBD1 matches 7 bases. Looked up from germline, CDR1 is SQVTM and CDR2 is ANQGSEA. Unmatched junction bases numbered 15, after V lost 6 bases and J lost 3 bases. The CDR3 covers 16 residues. The CDR3: CSVLGLTGVGTDTQYF. The CDR3 coding sequence is TGCAGCGTCCTAGGGCTAACAGGGGTCGGGACAGATACGCAGTATTTT.